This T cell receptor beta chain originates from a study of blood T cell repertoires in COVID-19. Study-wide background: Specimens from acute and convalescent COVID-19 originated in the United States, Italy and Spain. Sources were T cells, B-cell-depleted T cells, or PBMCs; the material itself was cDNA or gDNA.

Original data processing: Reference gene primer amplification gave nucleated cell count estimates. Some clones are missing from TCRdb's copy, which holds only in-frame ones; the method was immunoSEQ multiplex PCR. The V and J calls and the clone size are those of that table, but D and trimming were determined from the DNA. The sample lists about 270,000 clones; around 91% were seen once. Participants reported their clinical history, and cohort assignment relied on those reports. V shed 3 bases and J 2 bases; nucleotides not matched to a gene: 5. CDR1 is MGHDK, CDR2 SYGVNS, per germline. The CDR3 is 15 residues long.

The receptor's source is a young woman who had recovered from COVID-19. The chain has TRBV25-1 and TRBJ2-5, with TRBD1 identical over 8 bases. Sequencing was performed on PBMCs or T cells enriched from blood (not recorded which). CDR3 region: CASSEVTGAQETQYF. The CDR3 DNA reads TGTGCCAGCAGTGAGGTGACAGGGGCTCAAGAGACCCAGTACTTC.